One and the same sample provided the 3 T cell receptor beta chains below, sequenced in a study of T cell clonotyping in hematopoietic cell transplantation. Assay: immunoSEQ multiplex PCR; the TCRdb copy retains only in-frame clones and omits some. This sample has 9,500 to 11,000 clones, with approximately 77% found just once. Material: PBMCs, obtained 30 days after allogeneic stem cell transplant. These receptors all stem from a female patient in her forties or fifties who had an allogeneic stem cell transplant from a related donor, so T cells may come from the graft donor. Some clones in this sample may be carry-over from other donors' samples.

This chain connects TRBV7-3 to TRBJ2-2; D call uncertain. V was pared by 5 bases and J by 0 bases, with 13 bases between. The length of the CDR3 is 16 residues. The germline gives CDR1 SGHTA, CDR2 FQGTGA. The CDR3, as DNA: TGTGCCAGCAGCGCCCAACCTACGCCGAACACCGGGGAGCTGTTTTTT. It is translated as CASSAQPTPNTGELFF. Combining the CDR3 with reference TRBV7-3 and TRBJ2-2 gives the whole variable domain GAGVSQTPSNKVTEKGKYVELRCDPISGHTALYWYRQSLGQGPEFLIYFQGTGAADDSGLPNDRFFAVRPEGSVSTLKIQRTERGDSAVYLCASSAQPTPNTGELFFGEGSRLTVL.

J is TRBJ1-4 and V is TRBV7-8; TRBD1 might be the D (5 bases). Between the trimmed V and J ends, which lost 5 bases and 4 bases, there was a span of 29 bases. This CDR3 region has 20 residues. Germline loops: CDR1 SGHVS, CDR2 FQNEAQ. The CDR3, as DNA: TGTGCCAGCAGCCTGAACTCCCGGGCCACTCTTTCCGGGGGTAATGAAAAACTGTTTTTT. This translates into CASSLNSRATLSGGNEKLFF. Variable domain in full (rest from reference TRBV7-8 and TRBJ1-4): GAGVSQSPRYKVAKRGQDVALRCDPISGHVSLFWYQQALGQGPEFLTYFQNEAQLDKSGLPSDRFFAERPEGSVSTLKIQRTQQEDSAVYLCASSLNSRATLSGGNEKLFFGSGTQLSVL.

The sample holds one count of this clone. The V and J genes are TRBV11-2 and TRBJ2-7; 11 bases match TRBD2. The CDR3 spans 15 residues. V shed 0 bases and J 4 bases; nucleotides not matched to a gene: 2. Germline V gives CDR1 SGHAT, CDR2 FQNNGV. CDR3 in DNA: TGTGCCAGCAGCTTAGACGGGACTAGCGGTTACGAGCAGTACTTC. Its protein product is CASSLDGTSGYEQYF.